This T cell receptor beta chain stems from a study of early T cells in non-severe SARS-CoV-2 infection. Study context: Sequencing of bulk RNA from unsorted whole blood was done, without chain pairing.

Researchers attached unique molecular identifiers to individual cDNA molecules. TCRdb independently ran MiXCR on the 5' RACE reads; one entry per CDR3 protein. The profile shows under 65,000 distinct CDR3 sequences, around 13% of them singletons. For this clonotype: Its antigen remains unidentified.

Study results and caveats: VDJdb matching, biased toward anti-spike CD8 responses, missed private and CD4 specificities.

The receptor was derived from an adult who was a healthcare worker with PCR-confirmed SARS-CoV-2 infection or an uninfected control (not recorded which). Sequencing was performed on whole blood, taken at baseline.

The CDR3 bases are TGTGCCAGCAGCCCGACCATGGGACCCAGTAGCGAAAAACTGTTTTTT. Amino acids: CASSPTMGPSSEKLFF. The chain couples TRBV5-4 to TRBJ1-4, with D perhaps matching TRBD1 (5 bases). V was shortened by 4 bases and J by 8 bases, with 21 bases between the two germline ends. This CDR3 is built from 16 residues. Germline V lookup: CDR1 SGHNT, CDR2 YYREEE (reference sequence).